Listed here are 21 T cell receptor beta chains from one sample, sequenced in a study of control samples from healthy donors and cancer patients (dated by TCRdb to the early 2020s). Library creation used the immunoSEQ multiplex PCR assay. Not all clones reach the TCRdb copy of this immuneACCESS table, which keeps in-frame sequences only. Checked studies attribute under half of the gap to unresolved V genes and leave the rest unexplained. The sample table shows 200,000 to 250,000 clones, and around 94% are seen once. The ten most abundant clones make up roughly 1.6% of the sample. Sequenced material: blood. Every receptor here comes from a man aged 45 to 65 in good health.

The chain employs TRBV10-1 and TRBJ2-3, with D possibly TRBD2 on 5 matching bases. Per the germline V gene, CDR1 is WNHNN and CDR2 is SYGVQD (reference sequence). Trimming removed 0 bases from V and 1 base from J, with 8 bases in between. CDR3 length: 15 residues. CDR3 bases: TGCGCCAGCAGTGAGTCCGGCGGGCGCACAGATACGCAGTATTTT. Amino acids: CASSESGGRTDTQYF.

As DNA, the CDR3 is TGTGCCAATGAACTACGAGGGCCCGAGCAGTACGTC. This encodes CANELRGPEQYV. V usage is TRBV21-1 and J usage is TRBJ2-7; the table's D call TRBD2 went unverified against the DNA. TRBV21-1 is an annotated pseudogene. This CDR3 has 12 amino acids.

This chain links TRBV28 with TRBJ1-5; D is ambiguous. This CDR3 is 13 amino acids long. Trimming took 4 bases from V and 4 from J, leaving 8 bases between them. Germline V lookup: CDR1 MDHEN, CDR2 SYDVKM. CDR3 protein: CASSSWANQPQHF. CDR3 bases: TGTGCCAGCAGTTCCTGGGCGAATCAGCCCCAGCATTTT.

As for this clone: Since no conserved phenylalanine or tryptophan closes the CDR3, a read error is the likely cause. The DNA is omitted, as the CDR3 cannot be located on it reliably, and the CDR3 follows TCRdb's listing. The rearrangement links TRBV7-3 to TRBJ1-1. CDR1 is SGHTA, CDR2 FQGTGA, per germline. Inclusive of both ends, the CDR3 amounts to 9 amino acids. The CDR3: CASSLTRAV.

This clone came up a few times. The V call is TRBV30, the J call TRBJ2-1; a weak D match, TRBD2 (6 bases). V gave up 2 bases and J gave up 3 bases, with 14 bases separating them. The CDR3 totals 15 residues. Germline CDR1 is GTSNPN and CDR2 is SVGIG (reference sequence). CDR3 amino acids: CAWSPRGVNYNEQFF. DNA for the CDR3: TGTGCCTGGAGTCCCCGCGGGGTCAACTACAATGAGCAGTTCTTC.

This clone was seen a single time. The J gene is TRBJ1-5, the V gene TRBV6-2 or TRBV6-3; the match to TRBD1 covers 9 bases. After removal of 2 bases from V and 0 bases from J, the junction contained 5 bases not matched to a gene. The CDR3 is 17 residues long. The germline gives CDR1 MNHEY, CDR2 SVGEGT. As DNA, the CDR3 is TGTGCCAGCAGTTACCCCGGACAGGGGATTAGCAATCAGCCCCAGCATTTT. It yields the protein CASSYPGQGISNQPQHF.

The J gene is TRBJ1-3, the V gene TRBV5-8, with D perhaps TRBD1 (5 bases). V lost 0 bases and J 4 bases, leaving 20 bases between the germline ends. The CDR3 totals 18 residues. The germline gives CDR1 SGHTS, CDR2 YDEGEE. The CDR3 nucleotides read TGTGCCAGCAGCTTGGCCGGGGGGGTGACCTCTGGCGGAAACACCATATATTTT. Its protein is CASSLAGGVTSGGNTIYF.

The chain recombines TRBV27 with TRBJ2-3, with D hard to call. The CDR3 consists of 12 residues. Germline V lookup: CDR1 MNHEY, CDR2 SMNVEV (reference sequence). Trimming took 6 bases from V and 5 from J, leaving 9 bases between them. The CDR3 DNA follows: TGTGCCAGCAGCCCCCGCGGAGATACGCAGTATTTT. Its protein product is CASSPRGDTQYF.

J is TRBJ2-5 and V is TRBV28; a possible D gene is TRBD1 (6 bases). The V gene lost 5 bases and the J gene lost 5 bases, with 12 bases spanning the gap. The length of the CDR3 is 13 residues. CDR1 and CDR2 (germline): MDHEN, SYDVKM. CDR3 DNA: TGTGCCAGCAGTCAAACAGGGTCGGAGACCCAGTACTTC. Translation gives CASSQTGSETQYF.

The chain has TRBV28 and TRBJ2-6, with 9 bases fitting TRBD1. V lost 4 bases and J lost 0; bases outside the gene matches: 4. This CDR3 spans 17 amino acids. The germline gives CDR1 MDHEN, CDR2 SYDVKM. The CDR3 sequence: CASSSGTGSSGANVLTF. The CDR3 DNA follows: TGTGCCAGCAGTTCCGGGACAGGGAGCTCTGGGGCCAACGTCCTGACTTTC.

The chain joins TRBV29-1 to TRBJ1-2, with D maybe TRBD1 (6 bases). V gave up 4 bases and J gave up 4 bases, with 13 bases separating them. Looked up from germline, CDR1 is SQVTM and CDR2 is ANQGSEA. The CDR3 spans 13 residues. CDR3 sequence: CSVGGQGRYGYTF. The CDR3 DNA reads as TGCAGCGTTGGGGGGCAGGGGCGCTATGGCTACACCTTC.

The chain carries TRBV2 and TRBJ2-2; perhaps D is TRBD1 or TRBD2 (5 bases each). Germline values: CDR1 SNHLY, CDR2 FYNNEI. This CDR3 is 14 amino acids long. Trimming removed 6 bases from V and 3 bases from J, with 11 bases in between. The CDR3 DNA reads TGTGCCAGCAGGGTGAGAGGGGACACCGGGGAGCTGTTTTTT. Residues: CASRVRGDTGELFF. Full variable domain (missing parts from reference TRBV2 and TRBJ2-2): EPEVTQTPSHQVTQMGQEVILRCVPISNHLYFYWYRQILGQKVEFLVSFYNNEISEKSEIFDDQFSVERPDGSNFTLKIRSTKLEDSAMYFCASRVRGDTGELFFGEGSRLTVL.

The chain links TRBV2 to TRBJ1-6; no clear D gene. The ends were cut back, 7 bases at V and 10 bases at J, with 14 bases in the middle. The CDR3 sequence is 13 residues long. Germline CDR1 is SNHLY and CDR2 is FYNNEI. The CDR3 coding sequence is TGTGCCAGCACATCCTCGGCCTACTCACCCCTCCACTTT. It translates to CASTSSAYSPLHF.

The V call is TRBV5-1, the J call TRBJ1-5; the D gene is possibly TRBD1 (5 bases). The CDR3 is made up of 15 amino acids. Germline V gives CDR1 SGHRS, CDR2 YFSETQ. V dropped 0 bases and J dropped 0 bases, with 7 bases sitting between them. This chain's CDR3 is CASSLEGDSNQPQHF. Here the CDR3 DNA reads TGCGCCAGCAGCTTGGAAGGGGATAGCAATCAGCCCCAGCATTTT.

CDR3 loop: CASSPTAGINTEAFF. For the CDR3, the DNA is TGTGCCAGCTCACCAACGGCAGGGATAAACACTGAAGCTTTCTTT. This rearrangement joins TRBV18 to TRBJ1-1; perhaps TRBD1 as D (5 bases). CDR3 size: 15 residues. With 2 bases removed from V and 2 bases from J, the gap between germline ends came to 12 bases. The germline gives CDR1 KGHSH, CDR2 LQKENI.

As DNA, the CDR3 is TGTGCCAGCTCACCAAACCTTAAGAAGTTAGGCGGGGAGACCCAGTACTTC. Its protein is CASSPNLKKLGGETQYF. This chain uses TRBV18 with TRBJ2-5; possible D gene TRBD2, 5 bases. V was cut by 2 bases and J by 5 bases, with 21 bases left in between. Germline CDR1 reads KGHSH; CDR2 reads LQKENI. The CDR3 spans 17 residues.

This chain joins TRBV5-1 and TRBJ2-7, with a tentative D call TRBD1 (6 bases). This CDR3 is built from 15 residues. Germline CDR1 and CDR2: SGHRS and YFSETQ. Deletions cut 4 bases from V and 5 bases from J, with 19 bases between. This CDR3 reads CASSVPRDIVDEQYF. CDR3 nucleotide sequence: TGCGCCAGCAGCGTCCCCCGGGACATAGTCGACGAGCAGTACTTC.

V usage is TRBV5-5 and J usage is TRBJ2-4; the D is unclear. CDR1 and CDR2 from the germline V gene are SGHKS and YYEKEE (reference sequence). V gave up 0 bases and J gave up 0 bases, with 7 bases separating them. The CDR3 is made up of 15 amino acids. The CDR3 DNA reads TGTGCCAGCAGCTTGGGATTTGTAGCCAAAAACATTCAGTACTTC. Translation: CASSLGFVAKNIQYF.

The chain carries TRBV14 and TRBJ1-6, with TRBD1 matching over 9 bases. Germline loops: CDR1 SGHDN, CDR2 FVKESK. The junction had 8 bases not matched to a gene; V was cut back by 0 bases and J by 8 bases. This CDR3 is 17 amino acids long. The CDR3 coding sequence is TGTGCCAGCAGCCAAGAACCTGACAGGGGGTTTTATTCACCCCTCCACTTT. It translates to CASSQEPDRGFYSPLHF.

In nucleotides, the CDR3 is TGTGCCAGCAGAGGGTTACAAGAGACCCAGTACTTC. Translation: CASRGLQETQYF. The rearrangement links TRBV12-3 or TRBV12-4 to TRBJ2-5, with unresolved D. The V and J ends lost 6 bases and 2 bases respectively, with 7 bases between them. CDR3 size: 12 residues.

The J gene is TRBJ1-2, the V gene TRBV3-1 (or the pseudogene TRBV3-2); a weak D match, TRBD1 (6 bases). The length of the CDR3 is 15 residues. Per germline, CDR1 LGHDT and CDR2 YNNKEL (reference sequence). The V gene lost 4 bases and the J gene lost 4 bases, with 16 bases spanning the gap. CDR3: CASSPLGGRTYGYTF. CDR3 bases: TGTGCCAGCAGCCCCTTAGGGGGTCGGACCTATGGCTACACCTTC.